Presented here are 31 T cell receptor beta chains from one specimen sequenced in a study of tumor-infiltrating lymphocytes in localized non-small cell lung cancer. TCRdb keeps only in-frame clones here, not all; method: immunoSEQ multiplex PCR. The sample holds about 16,000 clones, about three quarters seen once. Input material: lung tumor tissue. The receptors here all came from a human donor with non-small cell lung cancer.

V is TRBV7-2 and J is TRBJ2-7; 10 bases are shared with TRBD2. Germline V CDR1 and CDR2: SGHTA, FQGNSA. The J segment lost 3 bases and the V segment lost 3 bases, leaving 5 bases of the junction unmatched. The CDR3 totals 15 residues. DNA for the CDR3: TGTGCCAGCAGCTTCACGAGCGGGGGGGGCTACGAGCAGTACTTC. It is translated as CASSFTSGGGYEQYF.

In its sample, this clone is medium-sized (0.01 to 0.1%). This rearrangement joins TRBV5-8 to TRBJ1-1; TRBD1 is a possible D gene (5 bases). CDR3 length: 13 amino acids. V dropped 4 bases and J dropped 5 bases, with 12 bases sitting between them. Germline V CDR1 and CDR2: SGHTS, YDEGEE. Written as DNA, the CDR3 is TGTGCCAGCAGCCGTACTCAGGGAACTGAAGCTTTCTTT. Amino acid sequence: CASSRTQGTEAFF.

The V call is TRBV5-1, the J call TRBJ1-5; 7 bases map to TRBD1. CDR1 and CDR2 (germline): SGHRS, YFSETQ. V was clipped by 3 bases and J by 5 bases; unmatched bases: 5. This CDR3 has 14 amino acids. The CDR3 region is CASSSGGADQPQHF. Written as DNA, the CDR3 is TGCGCCAGCAGCTCAGGGGGGGCGGATCAGCCCCAGCATTTT.

The rearrangement joins TRBV11-2 to TRBJ2-5; 11 nucleotides agree with TRBD2. Trimming at V came to 3 bases and at J to 7 bases, leaving 7 bases not matched to a gene. Germline V gene sequence: CDR1 SGHAT, CDR2 FQNNGV. The CDR3 runs to 15 residues. In DNA, the CDR3 is TGTGCCAGCAGCTTCTCTAGCGGGGGGATGGGGACCCAGTACTTC. Its protein is CASSFSSGGMGTQYF.

This chain links TRBV29-1 with TRBJ2-7, with D perhaps assigned TRBD1 or TRBD2 (5 bases each). The CDR3 loop spans 11 amino acids. Germline CDR1 reads SQVTM; CDR2 reads ANQGSEA. Trimming took 7 bases from V and 3 from J, leaving 10 bases between them. For the CDR3, the DNA is TGCAGCGGGGGGTTTGGCTACGAGCAGTACTTC. Encoded protein: CSGGFGYEQYF.

This clone was counted only a few times. V gene TRBV27 combines with J gene TRBJ2-3; 8 positions match TRBD2. Germline CDR1 is MNHEY and CDR2 is SMNVEV (reference sequence). The junction had 9 bases not matched to a gene; V was cut back by 5 bases and J by 5 bases. The CDR3 is 15 amino acids. The CDR3 DNA follows: TGTGCCAGCAGTCCCAGCGGGAGCTATGGAGATACGCAGTATTTT. This sequence encodes CASSPSGSYGDTQYF.

The rearrangement uses TRBV12-5 and TRBJ2-6, with D possibly TRBD1 on 5 matching bases. The V and J ends lost 6 bases and 4 bases respectively, with 13 bases between them. This CDR3 contains 15 residues. Germline CDR1 reads LGHNT; CDR2 reads FRNRAP. The CDR3 region is CASGPPGFGANVLTF. DNA for the CDR3: TGTGCTAGTGGACCCCCAGGGTTCGGGGCCAACGTCCTGACTTTC.

This clone occurred once. The rearrangement uses TRBV18 and TRBJ2-7; TRBD2 agrees at 8 bases. CDR1 is KGHSH, CDR2 LQKENI, per germline. The CDR3 covers 15 residues. J gave up 1 base and V 6 bases, and 8 bases lay outside the gene matches. CDR3 in amino acids: CASSIGGDKSYEQYF. The CDR3 DNA reads TGTGCCAGCTCTATCGGGGGGGATAAGTCCTACGAGCAGTACTTC.

This chain joins TRBV4-1 and TRBJ1-2, with 10 bases that match TRBD1. CDR3 length: 15 amino acids. V was pared by 1 base and J by 4 bases, with 3 bases of the junction left unmatched. Germline CDR1 and CDR2: MGHRA and YSYEKL. CDR3 sequence: CASSQAGTGAYGYTF. The CDR3 DNA is TGCGCCAGCAGCCAAGCGGGGACAGGGGCCTATGGCTACACCTTC.

To note about this clone: One end of the junction varies from germline; a read error may be responsible. The gene calls are TRBV5-4 and TRBJ1-4; D is unclear. The CDR3 extends over 17 amino acids. The germline CDR1 and CDR2 sequences are SGHNT and YYREEE (reference sequence). CDR3 sequence (DNA): TGCGCCAGCAGCCAAGAGGCAACTCCAACTGCTAATGAAAAACTGTTTTTT. It translates to CASSQEATPTANEKLFF.

This clone was picked up a small number of times. The chain couples TRBV9 to TRBJ2-5; TRBD2 matches at 9 bases. The CDR3 extends over 14 amino acids. Looked up from germline, CDR1 is SGDLS and CDR2 is YYNGEE. V gave up 3 bases and J gave up 5 bases; unmatched junction bases: 5. The DNA for the CDR3 is TGTGCCAGCAGCGAGGGGACTAGCTGGGAGACCCAGTACTTC. It specifies CASSEGTSWETQYF. Looking up the rest from reference TRBV9 and TRBJ2-5 gives the full variable domain: DSGVTQTPKHLITATGQRVTLRCSPRSGDLSVYWYQQSLDQGLQFLIQYYNGEERAKGNILERFSAQQFPDLHSELNLSSLELGDSALYFCASSEGTSWETQYFGPGTRLLVL.

This rearrangement joins TRBV19 to TRBJ1-1; TRBD1 aligns across 9 bases. Germline CDR1 LNHDA, CDR2 SQIVND (reference sequence). CDR3 size: 13 residues. V lost 5 bases to trimming and J lost 7 bases; unmatched junction nucleotides: 5. CDR3 sequence (DNA): TGTGCCAGTAGTGTCGGACAGGGGCGTGAAGCTTTCTTT. Translated: CASSVGQGREAFF.

The chain joins TRBV5-5 to TRBJ2-1; 8 positions match TRBD2. Unmatched junction bases numbered 10, after V lost 1 base and J lost 7 bases. Germline V gene lookup returns CDR1 SGHKS and CDR2 YYEKEE (reference sequence). The CDR3 is made up of 16 amino acids. CDR3: CASSLYNGGARNEQFF. CDR3 sequence (DNA): TGTGCCAGCAGCTTGTATAACGGGGGGGCCCGGAATGAGCAGTTCTTC.

The rearrangement uses TRBV12-5 and TRBJ1-2; no definite D call. Trimming left V 1 base short and J 8 bases short, with 8 bases between. This CDR3 spans 12 amino acids. The V gene's germline CDR1 is LGHNT and CDR2 FRNRAP. The CDR3 protein is CASGLGAWGYTF. The DNA of the CDR3 is TGTGCTAGTGGTTTGGGGGCTTGGGGCTACACCTTC. The full variable domain, completed using reference TRBV12-5 and TRBJ1-2, is DARVTQTPRHKVTEMGQEVTMRCQPILGHNTVFWYRQTMMQGLELLAYFRNRAPLDDSGMPKDRFSAEMPDATLATLKIQPSEPRDSAVYFCASGLGAWGYTFGSGTRLTVV.

The chain uses TRBV11-3 and TRBJ2-1; tentative D call: TRBD1 (6 bases). The CDR3 contains 16 residues. Germline values: CDR1 SGHNT, CDR2 YENEEA. Trimming shortened V by 0 bases and J by 4 bases, and 13 bases separated the two germline ends. The CDR3 protein is CASSLEQGRVYNEQFF. DNA of the CDR3: TGTGCCAGCAGCTTAGAACAGGGAAGGGTTTACAATGAGCAGTTCTTC. Filled out from reference TRBV11-3 and TRBJ2-1, the complete variable domain reads EAGVVQSPRYKIIEKKQPVAFWCNPISGHNTLYWYLQNLGQGPELLIRYENEEAVDDSQLPKDRFSAERLKGVDSTLKIQPAELGDSAVYLCASSLEQGRVYNEQFFGPGTRLTVL.

This clone is classed as medium-sized. The CDR3 DNA sequence: TGTGCCAGCACCTCGGGACAGATGAACACTGAAGCTTTCTTT. This sequence encodes CASTSGQMNTEAFF. V and J are TRBV11-1 and TRBJ1-1; 7 bases line up with TRBD1. Trimming removed 7 bases from V and 0 bases from J; junction bases left unmatched: 5. The germline CDR1 and CDR2 sequences are SGHAT and FQDESV (reference sequence). The CDR3 spans 14 residues.

CDR3: CASSLGLAENYGYTF. The DNA of the CDR3 is TGTGCCAGCAGCTTAGGGTTAGCTGAAAACTATGGCTACACCTTC. The rearrangement links TRBV11-3 to TRBJ1-2, with D hard to call. The V gene's germline CDR1 is SGHNT and CDR2 YENEEA. The CDR3 is 15 residues long. Trimming removed 1 base from V and 2 bases from J, with 11 bases in between.

This clone was observed a few times. The gene calls are TRBV7-6 and TRBJ2-2, with D possibly being TRBD2 (6 bases). The CDR3 consists of 16 residues. CDR1 is SGHVS, CDR2 FNYEAQ, per germline. Trimming cost V 1 base and J 4 bases, with 13 bases left between them. The CDR3 here is CASSLESGRTTGELFF. CDR3 bases: TGTGCCAGCAGCTTAGAATCCGGGAGAACCACCGGGGAGCTGTTTTTT.

The rearrangement links TRBV7-2 to TRBJ2-7; TRBD1 agrees at 9 bases. Per germline, CDR1 SGHTA and CDR2 FQGNSA. CDR3 length: 15 amino acids. V was pared by 4 bases and J by 0 bases, with 4 bases of the junction left unmatched. The CDR3 reads CASSSDRGFSYEQYF. The CDR3 DNA sequence: TGTGCCAGCAGCTCGGACAGGGGATTCTCCTACGAGCAGTACTTC.

The chain is built from TRBV9 and TRBJ2-7; 10 bases fit TRBD2. The germline V gene encodes CDR1 SGDLS and CDR2 YYNGEE. This CDR3 is 15 amino acids long. J was trimmed by 0 bases and V by 4 bases; bases with no gene match: 4. The CDR3 DNA sequence: TGTGCCAGCAGCCCTCGGACTAGCGGCTCCTACGAGCAGTACTTC. Translated: CASSPRTSGSYEQYF.

The chain links TRBV9 to TRBJ2-1, with D hard to call. The CDR3 totals 13 residues. Germline assignment: CDR1 SGDLS and CDR2 YYNGEE. V lost 2 bases and J lost 9, with 12 bases in between. CDR3 nucleotide sequence: TGTGCCAGCAGCGTCGGGCCTGGATCTGAGCAGTTCTTC. Its translation is CASSVGPGSEQFF.

V is TRBV30 and J is TRBJ2-4, with TRBD2 matching 10 bases. The J segment lost 0 bases and the V segment lost 3 bases, leaving 14 bases of the junction unmatched. Germline V CDR1 and CDR2: GTSNPN, SVGIG (reference sequence). This CDR3 comprises 19 residues. The DNA for the CDR3 is TGTGCCTGGAGCCTTACTAGCGGGACTACCGCCATAGCCAAAAACATTCAGTACTTC. This codes for CAWSLTSGTTAIAKNIQYF.

The CDR3 here is CASSLVPNQPQHF. The CDR3 nucleotides are TGTGCCAGCAGCTTAGTGCCCAATCAGCCCCAGCATTTT. This chain connects TRBV7-9 to TRBJ1-5, with D hard to call. With 1 base removed from V and 3 bases from J, the gap between germline ends came to 4 bases. The CDR3 contains 13 residues. The germline V gene has CDR1 SEHNR and CDR2 FQNEAQ (reference sequence). Combining the CDR3 with reference TRBV7-9 and TRBJ1-5 gives the whole variable domain DTGVSQNPRHKITKRGQNVTFRCDPISEHNRLYWYRQTLGQGPEFLTYFQNEAQLEKSRLLSDRFSAERPKGSFSTLEIQRTEQGDSAMYLCASSLVPNQPQHFGDGTRLSIL.

The chain uses TRBV5-5 and TRBJ1-5, with 10 bases lining up with TRBD1. The ends lost 4 bases at V and 6 bases at J; junction bases unmatched: 13. There are 17 residues in the CDR3. Germline V CDR1 and CDR2: SGHKS, YYEKEE (reference sequence). The CDR3 reads CASSPTTGGYMGQPQHF. As DNA, the CDR3 is TGTGCCAGCAGCCCAACGACAGGGGGCTATATGGGTCAGCCCCAGCATTTT.

The chain recombines TRBV28 with TRBJ2-7; a weak D match, TRBD1 (7 bases). The CDR3 loop spans 13 amino acids. Germline CDR1 and CDR2: MDHEN and SYDVKM. Trimming stripped 10 bases from V and 5 bases from J, with 18 bases between. The CDR3 DNA reads as TGTGCCAACTCCCGACAGGGAGGCCACGAGCAGTACTTC. Its translation: CANSRQGGHEQYF.

V is TRBV7-8 and J is TRBJ2-3, with D perhaps TRBD2 (6 bases). The CDR3 covers 15 residues. The germline gives CDR1 SGHVS, CDR2 FQNEAQ. Trimming cost V 1 base and J 12 bases, with 20 bases left between them. The CDR3 sequence: CASSLVGTGPGPQYF. CDR3 sequence (DNA): TGTGCCAGCAGCTTAGTAGGGACTGGCCCGGGGCCTCAGTATTTT.

This clone appeared once. This chain uses TRBV28 with TRBJ2-7; D is uncertain. The V end was cut by 6 bases, the J end by 2 bases, with 8 bases between. CDR1 and CDR2 (germline): MDHEN, SYDVKM. The CDR3 covers 12 residues. The CDR3 DNA reads TGTGCCAGCAGCCTAACACCCTACGAGCAGTACTTC. It is translated as CASSLTPYEQYF.

This clone was observed a handful of times. The J gene is TRBJ1-1, the V gene TRBV19, with 7 positions matching TRBD1. Trimming cost V 7 bases and J 0 bases; bases outside gene matches: 5. This CDR3 region has 14 residues. Germline V gene lookup returns CDR1 LNHDA and CDR2 SQIVND (reference sequence). The CDR3 DNA is TGTGCCAGTAACTGGGACAGCATGAACACTGAAGCTTTCTTT. Its translation: CASNWDSMNTEAFF.

Written as DNA, the CDR3 is TGTGCCAGCAGCGCGTCCCGGACTAGCGTCGAGCAGTTCTTC. Its protein product is CASSASRTSVEQFF. The gene calls are TRBV7-9 and TRBJ2-1; 9 bases fit TRBD2. The V and J ends lost 5 bases and 10 bases, in that order; junction bases with no gene match: 9. The CDR3 is 14 amino acids. From germline, CDR1 is SEHNR and CDR2 FQNEAQ (reference sequence).

The genes are TRBV19 and TRBJ2-5, with TRBD2 as a possible D gene (6 bases). The CDR3 is 13 residues long. The germline CDR1 and CDR2 sequences are LNHDA and SQIVND (reference sequence). Trimming took off 9 bases at V and 5 bases at J, with 16 bases between the two ends. The CDR3 DNA reads as TGTGCCAGCAGAGGAGGGAACGGGGAGACCCAGTACTTC. This encodes CASRGGNGETQYF.

The rearrangement links TRBV9 to TRBJ2-3; unclear D gene. V lost 0 bases and J 2 bases, leaving 4 bases between the germline ends. Germline CDR1 and CDR2: SGDLS and YYNGEE. The CDR3 length is 13 residues. The CDR3 sequence is CASSVGLTDTQYF. CDR3 nucleotide sequence: TGTGCCAGCAGCGTAGGCCTCACAGATACGCAGTATTTT.